This section outlines one TCR beta chain sequence together with its context. Its cognate antigen is unknown. Germline CDR1 SGHDN, CDR2 FVKESK. V gave up 3 bases and J gave up 7 bases; unmatched junction bases: 3. The CDR3 has 14 residues. The sample is drawn from a study of cytomegalovirus exposure and HLA in healthy donors. Overall study context: Some 200 million T cells yielded 117 million unique TCR beta sequences, as an earlier analysis found.

The PCR employed 60 Vbeta primers together with 13 Jbeta primers. The assay was immunoSEQ multiplex PCR, and TCRdb's table has in-frame clones only and misses some. The data hold about 130,000 clones, with 65% to 80% observed a single time. Regarding the study as a whole: Data from an earlier analysis indicated that most TCR beta V segments were productive either about 87% or about 30% of the time. Later analysis identified a missense DCLRE1C variant that was linked to TCR beta V- and J-gene trimming. Investigators reported some 150 TCR beta chains as tied to cytomegalovirus.

This TCR was recovered from a woman between 40 and 50 years old in good health and CMV-seronegative. This sequence joins TRBV14 and TRBJ1-2; 12 nucleotides line up with TRBD1. The sequencing input was PBMCs. The CDR3 region is CASSQGTGGFGYTF. The DNA of the CDR3 is TGTGCCAGCAGCCAGGGGACAGGGGGCTTTGGCTACACCTTC.